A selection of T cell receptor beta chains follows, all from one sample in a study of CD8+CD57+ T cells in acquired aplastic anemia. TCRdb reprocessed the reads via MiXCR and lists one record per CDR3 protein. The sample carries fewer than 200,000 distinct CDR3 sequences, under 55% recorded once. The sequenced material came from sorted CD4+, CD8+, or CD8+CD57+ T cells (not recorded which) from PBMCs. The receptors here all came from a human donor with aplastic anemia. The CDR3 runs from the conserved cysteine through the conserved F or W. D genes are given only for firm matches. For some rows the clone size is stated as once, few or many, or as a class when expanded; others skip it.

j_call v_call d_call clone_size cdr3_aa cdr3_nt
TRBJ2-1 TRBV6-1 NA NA CASSEASLPNEQFF TGTGCCAGCAGTGAAGCCTCCCTACCAAATGAGCAGTTCTTC
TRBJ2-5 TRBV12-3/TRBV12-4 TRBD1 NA CASSPRDRGETQYF TGTGCCAGCAGCCCCCGGGACAGAGGAGAGACCCAGTACTTC
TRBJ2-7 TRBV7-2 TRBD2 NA CASSSAGPYLYEQYF TGTGCCAGCAGCTCAGCGGGACCATATCTATACGAGCAGTACTTC
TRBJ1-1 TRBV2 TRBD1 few CATMTGGNTEAFF TGTGCCACCATGACAGGGGGGAACACTGAAGCTTTCTTT
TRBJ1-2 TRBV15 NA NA CATSRDRLGNYGYTF TGTGCCACCAGCAGAGATCGGCTAGGGAACTATGGCTACACCTTC
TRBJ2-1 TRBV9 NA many CASSVVGGLAYNEQFF TGTGCCAGCAGCGTAGTAGGTGGGTTAGCCTACAATGAGCAGTTCTTC
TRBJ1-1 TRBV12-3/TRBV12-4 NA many CASSWESEAFF TGTGCCAGCAGTTGGGAGAGTGAAGCTTTCTTT
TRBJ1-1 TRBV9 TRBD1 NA CASSRGQGGTEAFF TGTGCCAGCAGCCGGGGACAGGGAGGCACTGAAGCTTTCTTT
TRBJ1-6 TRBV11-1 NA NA CASSGVGGGMTPLHF TGTGCCAGCAGCGGAGTAGGGGGTGGTATGACACCCCTCCACTTT
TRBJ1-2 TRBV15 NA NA CATSRDKIYGYTF TGTGCCACCAGCAGAGATAAGATCTATGGCTACACCTTC
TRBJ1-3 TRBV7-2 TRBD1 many CASSPHQSTGGDF TGTGCCAGCAGCCCCCATCAGTCGACAGGGGGGGATTTT
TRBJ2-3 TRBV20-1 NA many CSAVGQNTDTQYF TGCAGTGCTGTGGGGCAGAACACAGATACGCAGTATTTT
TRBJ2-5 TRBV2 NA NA CASSEADVRFQETQYF TGTGCCAGCAGTGAAGCGGATGTACGGTTCCAAGAGACCCAGTACTTC
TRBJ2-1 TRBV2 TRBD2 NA CASVTSGSYNEQFF TGTGCCAGCGTTACTAGCGGGAGTTACAATGAGCAGTTCTTC
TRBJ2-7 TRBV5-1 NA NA CASSTTGSSYEQYF TGCGCCAGCAGCACCACAGGGTCCTCCTACGAGCAGTACTTC
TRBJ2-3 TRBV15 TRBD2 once CATSRRTSGSGTDTQYF TGTGCCACCAGCAGGAGGACTAGCGGGAGCGGCACAGATACGCAGTATTTT
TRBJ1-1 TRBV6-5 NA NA CASSETTVNTEAFF TGTGCCAGCAGTGAAACGACAGTGAACACTGAAGCTTTCTTT
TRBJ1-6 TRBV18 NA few CASSPLGPVDNSPLHF TGTGCCAGCTCACCTTTAGGGCCCGTGGATAATTCACCCCTCCACTTT
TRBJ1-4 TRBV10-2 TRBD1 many CASSEGGGLEKLFF TGCGCCAGCAGTGAAGGAGGGGGCCTAGAAAAACTGTTTTTT
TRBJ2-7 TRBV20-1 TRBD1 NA CSAEFRGRVVDEQYF TGCAGTGCCGAGTTCAGGGGGCGTGTCGTCGACGAGCAGTACTTC
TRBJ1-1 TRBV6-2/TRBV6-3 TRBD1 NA CASSYPRTGLNTEAFF TGTGCCAGCAGTTACCCAAGGACAGGACTGAACACTGAAGCTTTCTTT
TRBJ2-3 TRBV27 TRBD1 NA CASSESRGRADTQYF TGTGCCAGCTCGGAGAGCAGGGGGCGGGCAGATACGCAGTATTTT
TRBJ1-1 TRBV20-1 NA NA CSARRRATEAFF TGCAGTGCTAGAAGGAGGGCAACTGAAGCTTTCTTT
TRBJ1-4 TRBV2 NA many CASHALSWTAEKLFF TGTGCCTCCCACGCGTTGTCGTGGACCGCCGAAAAACTGTTTTTT
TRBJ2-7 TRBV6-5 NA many CASSYSFPYEQYF TGTGCCAGCAGTTACTCCTTCCCCTACGAGCAGTACTTC
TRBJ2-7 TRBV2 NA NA CASSPAGAYEQYF TGTGCCAGCAGTCCGGCAGGGGCCTACGAGCAGTACTTC
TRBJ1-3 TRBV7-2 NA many CASSLGGGGNTIYF TGTGCCAGCAGCCTCGGGGGGGGCGGAAACACCATATATTTT
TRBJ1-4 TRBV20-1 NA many CSARDSAAANEKLFF TGCAGTGCTAGAGACTCCGCTGCCGCTAATGAAAAACTGTTTTTT
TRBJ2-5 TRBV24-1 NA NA CATSDPAGSETQYF TGTGCCACCAGTGATCCCGCCGGGTCAGAGACCCAGTACTTC
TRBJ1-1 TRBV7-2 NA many CASNLLQGKNTEAFF TGTGCCAGCAACTTACTCCAGGGTAAGAACACTGAAGCTTTCTTT
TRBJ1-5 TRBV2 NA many CASSWTGSNQPQHF TGTGCCAGCAGTTGGACGGGAAGCAATCAGCCCCAGCATTTT
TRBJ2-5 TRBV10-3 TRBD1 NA CAISEGQAVETQYF TGTGCCATCAGTGAGGGACAGGCCGTCGAGACCCAGTACTTC
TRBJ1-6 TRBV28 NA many CASSFTSDSPLHF TGTGCCAGCAGCTTCACGTCGGATTCACCCCTCCACTTT
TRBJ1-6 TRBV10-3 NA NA CAISVGTLNLPFHF TGTGCCATCAGTGTAGGGACTCTTAATTTACCCTTCCACTTT
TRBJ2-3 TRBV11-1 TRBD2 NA CASRRTSERPGGGADTQYF TGTGCCAGCAGACGGACTAGCGAAAGGCCGGGGGGCGGTGCAGATACGCAGTATTTT
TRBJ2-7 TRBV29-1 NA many CSVRGLDYEQYF TGCAGCGTTCGGGGGCTAGACTACGAGCAGTACTTC
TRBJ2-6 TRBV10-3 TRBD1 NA CAISGEGSGQGGRITF TGTGCCATCAGTGGAGAGGGTTCGGGACAGGGGGGCCGAATTACTTTC
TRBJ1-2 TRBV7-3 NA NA CASSLPQELGYGYTF TGTGCCAGCAGCTTACCCCAAGAACTGGGTTATGGCTACACCTTC
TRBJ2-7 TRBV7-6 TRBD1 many CASSLGTGYEQYF TGTGCCAGCAGCCTCGGGACAGGGTACGAGCAGTACTTC
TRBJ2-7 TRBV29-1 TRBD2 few CSVLAGGTYEQYF TGCAGCGTGCTAGCGGGGGGGACCTACGAGCAGTACTTC
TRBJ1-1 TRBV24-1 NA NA CATRAGAGAEAFF TGTGCCACCAGGGCGGGGGCGGGCGCTGAAGCTTTCTTT
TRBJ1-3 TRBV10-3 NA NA CAISESRKTDSGNTIYF TGTGCCATCAGTGAGTCGCGTAAGACGGACTCTGGAAACACCATATATTTT